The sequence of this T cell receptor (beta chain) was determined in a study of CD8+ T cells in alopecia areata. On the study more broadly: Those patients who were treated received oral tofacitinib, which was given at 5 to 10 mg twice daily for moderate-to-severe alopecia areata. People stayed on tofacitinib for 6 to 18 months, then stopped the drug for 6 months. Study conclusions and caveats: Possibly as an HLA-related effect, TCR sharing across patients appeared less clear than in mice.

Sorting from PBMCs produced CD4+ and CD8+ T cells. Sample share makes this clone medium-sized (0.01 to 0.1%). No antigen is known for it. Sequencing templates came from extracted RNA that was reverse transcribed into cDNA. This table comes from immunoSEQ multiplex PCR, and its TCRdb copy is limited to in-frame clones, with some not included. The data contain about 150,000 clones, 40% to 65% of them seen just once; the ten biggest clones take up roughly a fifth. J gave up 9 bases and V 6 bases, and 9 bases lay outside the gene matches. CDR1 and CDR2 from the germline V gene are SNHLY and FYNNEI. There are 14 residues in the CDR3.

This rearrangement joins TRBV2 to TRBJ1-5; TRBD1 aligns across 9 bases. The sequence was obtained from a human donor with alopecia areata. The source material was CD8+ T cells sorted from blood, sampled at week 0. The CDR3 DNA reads TGTGCCAGCAGAAAAACAGGGGGCGAATGGCCCCAGCATTTT. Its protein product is CASRKTGGEWPQHF.